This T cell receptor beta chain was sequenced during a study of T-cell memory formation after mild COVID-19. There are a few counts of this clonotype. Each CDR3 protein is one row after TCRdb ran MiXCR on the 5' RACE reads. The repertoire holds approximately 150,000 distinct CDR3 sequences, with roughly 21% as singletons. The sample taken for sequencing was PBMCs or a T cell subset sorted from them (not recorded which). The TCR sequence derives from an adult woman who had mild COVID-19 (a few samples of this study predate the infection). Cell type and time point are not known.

The DNA of the CDR3 is TGTGCCAGCAGCCAAGACAGGGGGCCTCAGCGCAGCGAGCAGTACTTC. Protein: CASSQDRGPQRSEQYF. This chain connects TRBV3-1 to TRBJ2-7; 8 bases agree with TRBD1. V lost 0 bases and J lost 6; bases outside the gene matches: 10. CDR1 and CDR2 (germline): LGHDT, YNNKEL (reference sequence). The CDR3 is 16 residues long.